The sequence of this T cell receptor beta chain was determined in a study of cytomegalovirus exposure and HLA in healthy donors. Across the whole study: Early released data had about 85 million unique TCRs, all coming from HLA-typed donors. The study, taken as a whole, reports: Trimming of TCR beta V- and J-genes showed a link, identified in a later analysis, to a missense DCLRE1C variant. Across donors, sequencing depth was assumed by presence/absence analyses to be roughly uniform. Despite most TCR sequences being rare, some public TCRs occurred in many donors.

Comments on this clone: Its specificity is not known.

The PCR contained 60 Vbeta and 13 Jbeta primers. Profiled with immunoSEQ multiplex PCR; TCRdb holds only in-frame clones, not every one. This sample contains about 200,000 clones. This clonotype originated in a girl under 10 years old in good health and CMV-seropositive. The material sequenced was PBMCs.

The CDR3 bases are TGTGCCAGCAGGGATGACAGGGTACCCTACGAGCAGTACTTC. This encodes CASRDDRVPYEQYF. This rearrangement joins TRBV28 to TRBJ2-7, with 7 nucleotides matching TRBD1. Unmatched junction bases numbered 7, after V lost 6 bases and J lost 2 bases. CDR3 length: 14 residues. Germline V CDR1 and CDR2: MDHEN, SYDVKM. The full variable domain, in which reference TRBV28 and TRBJ2-7 provide the parts outside the CDR3, is DVKVTQSSRYLVKRTGEKVFLECVQDMDHENMFWYRQDPGLGLRLIYFSYDVKMKEKGDIPEGYSVSREKKERFSLILESASTNQTSMYLCASRDDRVPYEQYFGPGTRLTVT.